The clone carrying this T cell receptor (beta chain) was seen at least ten times. The antigen is unknown. This sample was taken from a study of identical twins. Whole-study findings and limits: The abundant beta clonotypes from cord blood had fewer insertions, and memory repertoires had none of this. With monozygotic twins, out-of-frame TCR alpha sharing exceeded what models estimated. Cross-sectional statistical analysis, not tracking of the same donors, underpinned the conclusions.

V was cut by 4 bases and J by 8 bases, with 11 bases left in between. This CDR3 spans 12 amino acids. Germline V gives CDR1 MDHEN, CDR2 SYDVKM. One entry per CDR3 protein results from TCRdb running MiXCR on the 5' RACE reads. The sample has approximately 300,000 distinct CDR3 sequences, 7.5% to 9.5% seen once. These same records also appear under a second study, on yellow fever vaccine responses in identical twins.

The sequenced sample was CD8+ T cells sorted from blood. This chain links TRBV28 with TRBJ1-1; no clear D gene. The source of this sequence is a woman aged 18 to 35 in good health. The CDR3 is CASSSPGREAFF. The CDR3 DNA sequence: TGTGCCAGCAGTTCCCCGGGCAGAGAAGCTTTCTTT. Full variable domain (missing parts from reference TRBV28 and TRBJ1-1): DVKVTQSSRYLVKRTGEKVFLECVQDMDHENMFWYRQDPGLGLRLIYFSYDVKMKEKGDIPEGYSVSREKKERFSLILESASTNQTSMYLCASSSPGREAFFGQGTRLTVV.